Listed below are T cell receptor beta chains from one sample, sequenced in a study of technical replicates of blood from several donors. Sequenced by immunoSEQ multiplex PCR; TCRdb stores in-frame clones only, minus some. Of around 70,000 clones listed, roughly 92% were seen once; the top ten hold about 0.38%. Sample: T cells isolated from PBMCs. The source is a human donor in good health. The CDR3 runs from the conserved cysteine through the conserved F or W. A D gene is named only where the DNA matches it firmly. The size of a clone is reported for some rows only, either as once, few or many, or as a class for expanded clones.

V gene	D gene	J gene	clone size	CDR3 protein	CDR3 DNA
TRBV11-2	NA	TRBJ2-5	NA	CASSLVVVSGAETQYF	TGTGCCAGCAGCTTAGTAGTTGTTTCAGGGGCTGAGACCCAGTACTTC
TRBV7-8	TRBD1	TRBJ2-1	NA	CASSLRRTGSYNEQFF	TGTGCCAGCAGCTTAAGAAGGACAGGGTCCTACAATGAGCAGTTCTTC
TRBV6-5	TRBD2	TRBJ2-3	NA	CASGYSGSRGDTQYF	TGTGCCAGCGGGTATAGCGGGAGTAGGGGAGATACGCAGTATTTT
TRBV11-3	TRBD2	TRBJ2-1	once	CASSLDEGLAFYNEQFF	TGTGCCAGCAGCTTAGATGAGGGACTAGCCTTCTACAATGAGCAGTTCTTC
TRBV28	TRBD1	TRBJ1-5	NA	CASSFGQGIRRPQHF	TGTGCCAGCAGTTTTGGACAGGGGATAAGAAGGCCCCAGCATTTT
TRBV18	TRBD1	TRBJ1-3	NA	CASSYGQEGNTIYF	TGTGCCAGCTCGTACGGACAGGAGGGAAACACCATATATTTT
TRBV5-5	TRBD1	TRBJ2-7	NA	CASSWGQDYEQYF	TGTGCCAGCAGCTGGGGACAGGATTACGAGCAGTACTTC
TRBV27	TRBD1	TRBJ1-5	NA	CASSSDRGRQPQHF	TGTGCCAGCAGTAGTGACAGGGGAAGGCAGCCCCAGCATTTT
TRBV30	NA	TRBJ2-7	NA	CAWSVDKSYEQYF	TGTGCCTGGAGTGTCGACAAATCCTACGAGCAGTACTTC
TRBV6-5	NA	TRBJ2-5	once	CASSSYTGLETQYF	TGTGCCAGCAGTTCGTATACGGGATTAGAGACCCAGTACTTC
TRBV6-5	TRBD2	TRBJ2-7	NA	CASRFSGSPFYEQYF	TGTGCCAGCAGATTTAGCGGGTCCCCTTTCTACGAGCAGTACTTC
TRBV7-9	NA	TRBJ2-7	NA	CASSPRGRSYEQYF	TGTGCCAGCAGCCCGCGGGGGCGCTCCTACGAGCAGTACTTC
TRBV27	TRBD2	TRBJ2-7	NA	CASRLGLAATYEQYF	TGTGCCAGCAGGCTGGGACTAGCGGCAACCTACGAGCAGTACTTC
TRBV5-1	NA	TRBJ1-1	once	CASSFFDRTNTEAFF	TGCGCCAGCAGTTTTTTCGACAGGACGAACACTGAAGCTTTCTTT
TRBV6-6	NA	TRBJ1-2	NA	CASSYMTLDGYTF	TGTGCCAGCAGTTATATGACTCTCGATGGCTACACCTTC
TRBV28	NA	TRBJ1-1	NA	CASTSTGTANTEAFF	TGTGCCAGCACATCCACCGGCACAGCGAACACTGAAGCTTTCTTT
TRBV7-3	TRBD2	TRBJ2-3	NA	CASSLALPGTSGEGDTQYF	TGTGCCAGCAGCTTAGCACTTCCAGGGACTAGCGGCGAGGGAGATACGCAGTATTTT
TRBV6-5	NA	TRBJ2-7	NA	CASSSVTGTYEQYF	TGTGCCAGCAGTTCCGTTACAGGGACCTACGAGCAGTACTTC
TRBV6-5	NA	TRBJ1-5	NA	CASTPLGAGDQPQHF	TGTGCCAGCACCCCCCTTGGGGCCGGCGATCAGCCCCAGCATTTT
TRBV19	TRBD2	TRBJ2-2	NA	CATPLAGNTGELFF	TGTGCCACCCCCCTAGCGGGGAACACCGGGGAGCTGTTTTTT
TRBV4-3	NA	TRBJ1-1	NA	CASSQTYRVNTEAFF	TGCGCCAGCAGCCAGACGTACAGGGTGAACACTGAAGCTTTCTTT
TRBV4-1	TRBD2	TRBJ2-7	NA	CASSPPLAGSYEQYF	TGCGCCAGCAGCCCCCCATTAGCGGGGTCATACGAGCAGTACTTC
TRBV19	NA	TRBJ1-5	NA	CASSIVGRSNQPQHF	TGTGCCAGTAGTATAGTTGGCAGAAGCAATCAGCCCCAGCATTTT
TRBV4-2	TRBD1	TRBJ1-5	few	CASSQDLRQGFRPQHF	TGTGCCAGCAGCCAAGATTTACGACAGGGATTTCGGCCCCAGCATTTT
TRBV28	NA	TRBJ1-2	NA	CASTSGNQVYGYTF	TGTGCCAGCACGTCAGGGAATCAAGTCTATGGCTACACCTTC
TRBV7-3	TRBD1	TRBJ2-7	NA	CASSFGTGAGEQYF	TGTGCCAGCAGCTTCGGGACAGGGGCGGGAGAGCAGTACTTC
TRBV21-1	NA	TRBJ1-1	NA	CASSKIFRDTEAFF	TGTGCCAGCAGCAAAATCTTCAGGGACACTGAAGCTTTCTTT